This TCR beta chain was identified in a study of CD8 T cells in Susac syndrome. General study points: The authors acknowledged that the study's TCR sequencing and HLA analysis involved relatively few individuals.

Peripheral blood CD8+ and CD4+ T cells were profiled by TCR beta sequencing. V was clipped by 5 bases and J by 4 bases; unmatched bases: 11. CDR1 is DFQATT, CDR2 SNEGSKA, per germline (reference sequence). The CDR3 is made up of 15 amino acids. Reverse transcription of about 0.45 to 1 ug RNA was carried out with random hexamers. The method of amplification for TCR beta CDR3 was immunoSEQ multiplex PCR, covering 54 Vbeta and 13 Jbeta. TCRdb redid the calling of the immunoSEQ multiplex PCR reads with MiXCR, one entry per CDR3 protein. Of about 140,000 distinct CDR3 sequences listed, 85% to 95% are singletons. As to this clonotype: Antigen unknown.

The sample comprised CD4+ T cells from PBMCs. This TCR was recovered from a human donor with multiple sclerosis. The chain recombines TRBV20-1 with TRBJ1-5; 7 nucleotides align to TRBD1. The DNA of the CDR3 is TGCAGTGCTGGCCCGGGTGACAGGGCGAATCAGCCCCAGCATTTT. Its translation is CSAGPGDRANQPQHF.